This TCR beta chain is drawn from a study of shared clonotypes between healthy human individuals. On the study more broadly: Donors had three CD4 naive, three CD4 memory, two CD8 naive and one CD8 memory plate apiece.

CDR1 is MNHNY and CDR2 is SVGAGI in the germline V gene (reference sequence). The germline V and J ends were trimmed by 5 bases and 6 bases, with 4 bases remaining between them. This CDR3 has 11 residues. Researchers partitioned CD4+ cells into CD45RA+ naive and CD45RA-negative memory subsets. Assay execution took place at the deep level. Clones were sequenced by immunoSEQ multiplex PCR, and TCRdb holds only the in-frame ones, with some missing. The sample lists over a million clones, about 76% seen once, with roughly 1.4% in the top ten. Material: memory CD4+ T cells sorted from blood. Subset of the sample: CD45RA-negative fraction. The genes are TRBV6-6 and TRBJ2-2; D gene uncertain. The origin of this receptor is a young man in good health. The CDR3 DNA follows: TGTGCCAGCAGTGGGGCCGGGGAGCTGTTTTTT. Amino acids: CASSGAGELFF.